This T cell receptor beta chain was retrieved from a study of tumor-infiltrating lymphocytes in primary liver carcinoma. Background on the study: Men and women, 30 to 69 years of age, made up the patients.

Study-level findings and limits: The proportion of top clones found throughout all five tumor regions was only about 7-25%. Significantly larger top-250-clone fractions were found in tumors than in blood (p = 0.039).

A remark on this clonotype: Its antigen is unidentified. This CDR3 is missing its conserved last phenylalanine or tryptophan, likely due to a read error.

A constant-region primer served to make TCR beta cDNA from roughly 500 ng total RNA. It was through three nested multiplex PCR rounds of slightly modified ARM-PCR that TCR beta libraries arose. TCRdb reprocessed the multiplex PCR reads via MiXCR and lists one record per CDR3 protein. The sample has about 190,000 distinct CDR3 sequences, around 85% seen once. Starting material for RNA and DNA co-extraction consisted of 20-30 mg of unsorted bulk tissue. Every single tumor sample held over 85% viable tumor cells. Sequencing was performed on tumor tissue from primary liver carcinoma. This TCR derives from a middle-aged man with primary liver carcinoma and hepatitis B virus infection.

CDR3 protein: CASSQETSGSLRSYTEQFL. CDR3 coding DNA: TGCGCCAGCAGCCAAGAAACTAGCGGGAGCCTCAGATCCTACACTGAGCAGTTCTTA. The chain employs TRBV4-3 and TRBJ2-1; the match to TRBD2 covers 11 bases. Per the germline V gene, CDR1 is LGHNA and CDR2 is YSLEER. The CDR3 length is 19 residues.